These 14 T cell receptor beta chains originate from one sample sequenced in a study of shared clonotypes between healthy human individuals. TCRdb keeps only in-frame clones here, not all; method: immunoSEQ multiplex PCR. The sample has roughly 2,300,000 clones; 80% to 95% are singletons. The sequenced sample consisted of naive CD4+ T cells from PBMCs. The subset was: CD45RA+ positively selected. These receptors were collected from a man aged 18 to 35 in good health. Some clones in this sample may be carry-over from other donors' samples.

The V gene is TRBV10-2, the J gene TRBJ2-1; 11 bases map to TRBD2. The germline gives CDR1 WSHSY, CDR2 SAAADI. The CDR3 is made up of 14 amino acids. V was pared by 6 bases and J by 3 bases, with 1 base of the junction left unmatched. The CDR3: CASSGTSGYNEQFF. CDR3 nucleotide sequence: TGCGCCAGCAGCGGGACTAGCGGCTACAATGAGCAGTTCTTC.

The genes are TRBV7-6 and TRBJ2-5, with 7 bases that match TRBD1. CDR1 SGHVS and CDR2 FNYEAQ come from the germline V gene. Losses at the gene ends were 4 bases for V and 4 bases for J; bases not matched to a gene: 12. The CDR3 is made up of 16 amino acids. The CDR3 loop is CASSSLGVAGGETQYF. For the CDR3, the DNA is TGTGCCAGCAGCTCCCTGGGGGTGGCAGGGGGAGAGACCCAGTACTTC. Full variable domain (rest looked up from reference TRBV7-6 and TRBJ2-5): GAGVSQSPRYKVTKRGQDVALRCDPISGHVSLYWYRQALGQGPEFLTYFNYEAQQDKSGLPNDRFSAERPEGSISTLTIQRTEQRDSAMYRCASSSLGVAGGETQYFGPGTRLLVL.

CDR3: CASSIRRDKTQYF. The CDR3 nucleotides read TGTGCCAGTAGTATTCGACGCGACAAGACCCAGTACTTC. J is TRBJ2-5 and V is TRBV19; no definite D call. The CDR3 is 13 residues long. The V end lost 3 bases, the J end lost 6 bases, and 11 bases lay between the germline ends. Germline CDR1 reads LNHDA; CDR2 reads SQIVND (reference sequence).

As regards this clone: At one end, the junction sequence differs from germline, possibly due to a read error. The chain is built from TRBV13 and TRBJ2-4; a possible D gene is TRBD1 (5 bases). The CDR3 is 12 residues long. CDR1 PRHDT and CDR2 FYEKMQ come from the germline V gene (reference sequence). CDR3: CASSPGKSIQYF. The CDR3 bases are TGTGCCAGCAGCCCAGGGAAAAGCATTCAGTACTTC.

The rearrangement uses TRBV18 and TRBJ1-5; no definite D call. The V gene lost 5 bases and the J gene lost 0 bases, with 11 bases spanning the gap. Germline V gives CDR1 KGHSH, CDR2 LQKENI. This CDR3 has 15 residues. The CDR3 DNA reads as TGTGCCAGCTCAACTACCGGTTATAGCAATCAGCCCCAGCATTTT. This encodes CASSTTGYSNQPQHF.

V usage is TRBV19 and J usage is TRBJ2-3; no definite D call. Germline V CDR1 and CDR2: LNHDA, SQIVND (reference sequence). The CDR3 is made up of 12 amino acids. The V and J ends lost 4 bases and 2 bases respectively, with 4 bases between them. This CDR3 reads CASSRITDTQYF. In nucleotides, the CDR3 is TGTGCCAGTAGTAGGATCACAGATACGCAGTATTTT.

The V gene is TRBV28, the J gene TRBJ2-1, with 11 bases identical to TRBD2. The ends lost 8 bases at V and 6 bases at J; junction bases unmatched: 12. The CDR3 is 16 residues long. The germline V gene encodes CDR1 MDHEN and CDR2 SYDVKM. CDR3 sequence (DNA): TGTGCCAGCCGAATCCGAACCGGGACTAGCGGCAATGAGCAGTTCTTC. It encodes CASRIRTGTSGNEQFF.

The gene calls are TRBV28 and TRBJ1-2; the match to TRBD1 covers 11 bases. Germline V gives CDR1 MDHEN, CDR2 SYDVKM. This CDR3 spans 15 amino acids. J lost 7 bases, V lost 6 bases, and 10 bases had no gene match. CDR3 residues: CASSPPGQGGIGYTF. The CDR3 DNA reads as TGTGCCAGCAGCCCTCCGGGACAGGGGGGGATTGGCTACACCTTC.

J is TRBJ2-7 and V is TRBV5-1; D is possibly TRBD2 (5 bases). V lost 4 bases and J 5 bases, leaving 28 bases between the germline ends. CDR3 length equals 18 residues. The V gene's germline CDR1 is SGHRS and CDR2 YFSETQ. The CDR3 sequence: CASSRSFYGSTRGDEQYF. As DNA, the CDR3 is TGCGCCAGCAGCAGGAGTTTTTATGGTTCTACCCGGGGAGACGAGCAGTACTTC.

The gene calls are TRBV5-8 and TRBJ2-3; D remains unclear. The CDR3 has 14 residues. Germline V gene data show CDR1 as SGHTS and CDR2 as YDEGEE. V was shortened by 4 bases and J by 4 bases, with 13 bases between the two germline ends. The CDR3 coding sequence is TGTGCCAGCAGCAGTTACGAGGAGTCAGATACGCAGTATTTT. This encodes CASSSYEESDTQYF.

The V and J genes are TRBV11-2 and TRBJ2-3, with a weak D call TRBD2 (5 bases). This CDR3 region has 16 residues. From germline, CDR1 is SGHAT and CDR2 FQNNGV. Trimming stripped 5 bases from V and 6 bases from J, with 21 bases between. The DNA of the CDR3 is TGTGCCAGCAGCCCCCTCCCCGGGAATTTGATGGATACGCAGTATTTT. Protein sequence: CASSPLPGNLMDTQYF.

The chain joins TRBV5-1 to TRBJ2-1; TRBD1 agrees at 9 bases. With 4 bases clipped from V and 7 bases from J, the junction kept 15 bases outside the gene matches. Germline V gives CDR1 SGHRS, CDR2 YFSETQ. The CDR3 contains 17 residues. The CDR3: CASSPSVGQGTRNEQFF. The DNA of the CDR3 is TGCGCCAGCAGCCCCTCCGTGGGACAGGGAACCAGGAATGAGCAGTTCTTC. The full variable domain, its missing parts supplied by reference TRBV5-1 and TRBJ2-1, is KAGVTQTPRYLIKTRGQQVTLSCSPISGHRSVSWYQQTPGQGLQFLFEYFSETQRNKGNFPGRFSGRQFSNSRSEMNVSTLELGDSALYLCASSPSVGQGTRNEQFFGPGTRLTVL.

The gene calls are TRBV7-9 and TRBJ2-7; D possibly corresponds to TRBD2 (5 bases). The CDR3 is 15 amino acids. Germline V gives CDR1 SEHNR, CDR2 FQNEAQ (reference sequence). Deletions cut 5 bases from V and 0 bases from J, with 14 bases between. The CDR3 region has the DNA TGTGCCAGCAGCGCCGTGATAGCGCTCTCCTACGAGCAGTACTTC. As protein: CASSAVIALSYEQYF.

The genes are TRBV15 and TRBJ2-5; tentatively, D is TRBD1 (8 bases). This CDR3 has 15 amino acids. The V and J ends lost 5 bases and 4 bases respectively, with 17 bases between them. CDR1 and CDR2 (germline): LNHNV, YYDKDF (reference sequence). In DNA, the CDR3 is TGTGCCACCAGCTACAGGGGGAGGGACAGAGAGACCCAGTACTTC. It specifies CATSYRGRDRETQYF.